Listed here are 9 T cell receptor beta chains from one sample, sequenced in a study of low-dose radiotherapy and immunotherapy resistance in tumors. This sample's time point: before trial treatment. First-strand cDNA used TRAV- and TRBV-specific primers, covering alpha and beta chains. Using a constant-region primer together with a V-primer adapter, TCRs were subjected to about 18 PCR cycles of amplification. TCRdb redid the calling of the reads with MiXCR, one entry per CDR3 protein. The sample records 65,000 to 100,000 distinct CDR3 sequences, 15% to 20% being singletons. The sequences come from PBMCs, collected before treatment. Receptor source: a male donor with prostate cancer.

In its sample, this clonotype was seen many times. Written as DNA, the CDR3 is TGTGCCAGCATGACGGACAGAGACTCTGGAAACACCATATATTTT. Encoded protein: CASMTDRDSGNTIYF. The chain links TRBV5-4 to TRBJ1-3, with D possibly TRBD1 on 6 matching bases. CDR3 size: 15 residues. The V gene's germline CDR1 is SGHNT and CDR2 YYREEE (reference sequence). Trimming shortened V by 6 bases and J by 0 bases, and 13 bases separated the two germline ends.

This clonotype has ten or more counts. The chain has TRBV6-5 and TRBJ1-1; 7 bases align to TRBD1. J lost 2 bases, V lost 8 bases, and 11 bases had no gene match. The length of the CDR3 is 15 residues. Germline V gene data show CDR1 as MNHEY and CDR2 as SVGAGI. CDR3 DNA: TGTGCCAGCTGGGGGGGCCAGGGGGATAACACTGAAGCTTTCTTT. It specifies CASWGGQGDNTEAFF.

This clonotype was seen ten or more times. The junction does not match germline at one end; this may be a read error. V and J are TRBV3-1 and TRBJ2-2; 8 bases fit TRBD1. The CDR3 is 15 amino acids. Looked up from germline, CDR1 is LGHDT and CDR2 is YNNKEL (reference sequence). CDR3 DNA sequence: TGTGCCAGCGGCCAGACAGGGGCTAACACCGGGGAGCTGTTTTTT. As protein: CASGQTGANTGELFF.

Ten or more counts support this clonotype. CDR3 region: CASVGLAGVETQYF. The CDR3 nucleotides are TGTGCCAGCGTCGGACTAGCGGGGGTAGAGACCCAGTACTTC. The rearrangement joins TRBV2 to TRBJ2-5; 13 bases line up with TRBD2. CDR1 SNHLY and CDR2 FYNNEI come from the germline V gene. The CDR3 is made up of 14 amino acids. V lost 8 bases to trimming and J lost 4 bases; unmatched junction nucleotides: 4.

Ten or more counts support this clonotype. The chain employs TRBV6-6 and TRBJ2-1; D unresolved. Germline V gives CDR1 MNHNY, CDR2 SVGAGI (reference sequence). The CDR3 spans 11 residues. Trimming stripped 6 bases from V and 8 bases from J, with 8 bases between. CDR3 protein: CASSIGDEQFF. CDR3 nucleotide sequence: TGTGCCAGCAGCATAGGAGATGAGCAGTTCTTC.

This clonotype has a count of ten or more. The chain employs TRBV20-1 and TRBJ2-1; TRBD1 agrees at 10 bases. V trimming: 0 bases; J trimming: 6 bases; junction bases outside the gene matches: 5. The CDR3 runs to 15 residues. The V gene's germline CDR1 is DFQATT and CDR2 SNEGSKA (reference sequence). CDR3 nucleotide sequence: TGCAGTGCTAGAGATCAAGGGACAGGGGTCAATGAGCAGTTCTTC. Translation gives CSARDQGTGVNEQFF.

The chain carries TRBV29-1 and TRBJ1-5; D is ambiguous. The V and J ends lost 4 bases and 7 bases respectively, with 17 bases between them. The CDR3 totals 14 residues. CDR1 and CDR2 from the germline V gene are SQVTM and ANQGSEA. The chain's CDR3 is CSVAGDSGRQPQHF. The CDR3 DNA is TGCAGCGTTGCCGGTGACTCCGGGAGGCAGCCCCAGCATTTT.

This clonotype was recorded at least ten times. The V and J genes are TRBV5-5 and TRBJ2-7, with no clear D. The germline V gene encodes CDR1 SGHKS and CDR2 YYEKEE (reference sequence). Trimming stripped 2 bases from V and 0 bases from J, with 6 bases between. CDR3 length: 13 residues. CDR3 bases: TGTGCCAGCAGCTTAGGCAGCTCCTACGAGCAGTACTTC. Translation gives CASSLGSSYEQYF. Based on the CDR3 plus reference TRBV5-5 and TRBJ2-7, the full variable domain is DAGVTQSPTHLIKTRGQQVTLRCSPISGHKSVSWYQQVLGQGPQFIFQYYEKEERGRGNFPDRFSARQFPNYSSELNVNALLLGDSALYLCASSLGSSYEQYFGPGTRLTVT.

Of note for this clonotype: Only one base separates this from a far larger clonotype, so it likely reflects a read error. CDR3: CSARGAAGGLAGDTYNEQYF. The CDR3 coding sequence is TGCAGTGCTAGAGGAGCGGCAGGGGGGCTAGCGGGGGACACCTACAATGAGCAGTACTTC. The V call is TRBV20-1, the J call TRBJ2-5; 10 bases are shared with TRBD2. This CDR3 has 20 residues. The V segment lost 1 base and the J segment 11 bases; nucleotides outside the gene matches: 28. The germline V gene encodes CDR1 DFQATT and CDR2 SNEGSKA (reference sequence).